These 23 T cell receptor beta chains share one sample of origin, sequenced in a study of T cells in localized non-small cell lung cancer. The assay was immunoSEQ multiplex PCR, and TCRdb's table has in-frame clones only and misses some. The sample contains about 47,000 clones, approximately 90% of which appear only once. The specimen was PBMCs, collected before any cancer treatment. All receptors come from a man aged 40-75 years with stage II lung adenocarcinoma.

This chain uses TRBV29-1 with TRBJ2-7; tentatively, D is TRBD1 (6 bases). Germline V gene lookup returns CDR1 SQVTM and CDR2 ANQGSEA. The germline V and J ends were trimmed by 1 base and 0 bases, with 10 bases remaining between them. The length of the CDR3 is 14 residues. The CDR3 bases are TGCAGCGTTGAAGGGACAGAAGTCTCCTACGAGCAGTACGTC. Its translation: CSVEGTEVSYEQYV.

This CDR3 reads CASSQAHRVSGYTF. The CDR3 nucleotides read TGTGCCAGCAGCCAAGCACACAGGGTGAGTGGCTACACCTTC. The chain links TRBV4-2 to TRBJ1-2; TRBD1 might be the D (6 bases). The CDR3 loop spans 14 amino acids. Germline CDR1 LGHNA, CDR2 YNFKEQ. Trimming shortened V by 1 base and J by 7 bases, and 13 bases separated the two germline ends.

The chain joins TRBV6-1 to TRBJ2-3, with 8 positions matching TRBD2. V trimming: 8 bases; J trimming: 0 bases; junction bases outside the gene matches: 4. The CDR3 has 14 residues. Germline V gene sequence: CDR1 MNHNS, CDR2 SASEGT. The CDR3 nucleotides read TGTGCCAGCGGCCAGCGGGGGAGCACAGATACGCAGTATTTT. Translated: CASGQRGSTDTQYF.

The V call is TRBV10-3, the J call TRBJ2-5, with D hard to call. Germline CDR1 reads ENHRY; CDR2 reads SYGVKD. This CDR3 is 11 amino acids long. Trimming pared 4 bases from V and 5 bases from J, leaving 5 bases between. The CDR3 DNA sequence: TGTGCCATCAGTGTAAGGGAGACCCAGTACTTC. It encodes CAISVRETQYF.

CDR3 region: CASSSARGTGLTNTGELFF. In DNA form, the CDR3 reads TGCGCCAGCAGCTCGGCGCGGGGAACGGGCCTAACGAACACCGGGGAGCTGTTTTTT. The chain has TRBV5-1 and TRBJ2-2; a weak D match, TRBD2 (6 bases). Trimming took off 3 bases at V and 0 bases at J, with 21 bases between the two ends. Germline V gene data show CDR1 as SGHRS and CDR2 as YFSETQ. The CDR3 is 19 residues long.

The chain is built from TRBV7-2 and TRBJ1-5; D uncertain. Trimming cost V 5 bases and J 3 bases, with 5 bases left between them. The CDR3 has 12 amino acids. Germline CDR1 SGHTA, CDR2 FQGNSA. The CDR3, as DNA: TGTGCCAGCAGCGACTCCAATCAGCCCCAGCATTTT. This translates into CASSDSNQPQHF.

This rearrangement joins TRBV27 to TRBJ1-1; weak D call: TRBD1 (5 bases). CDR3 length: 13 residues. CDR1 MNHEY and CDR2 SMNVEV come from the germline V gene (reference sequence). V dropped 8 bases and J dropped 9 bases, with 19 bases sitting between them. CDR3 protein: CASFPPGPRKAFF. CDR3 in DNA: TGTGCCAGCTTTCCACCGGGGCCACGAAAAGCTTTCTTT.

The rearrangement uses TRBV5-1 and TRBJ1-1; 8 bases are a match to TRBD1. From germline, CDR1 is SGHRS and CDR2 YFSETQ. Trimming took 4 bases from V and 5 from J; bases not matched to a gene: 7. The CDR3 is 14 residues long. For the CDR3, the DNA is TGCGCCAGCAGCAGGGACAGGCGGGGTACTGAAGCTTTCTTT. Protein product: CASSRDRRGTEAFF.

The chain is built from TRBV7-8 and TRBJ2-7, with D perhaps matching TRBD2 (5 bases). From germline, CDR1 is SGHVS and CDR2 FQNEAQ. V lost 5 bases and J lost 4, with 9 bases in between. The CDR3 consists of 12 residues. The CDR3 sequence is CASSLRRYEQYF. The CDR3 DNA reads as TGTGCCAGCAGCCTGAGGAGGTACGAGCAGTACTTC.

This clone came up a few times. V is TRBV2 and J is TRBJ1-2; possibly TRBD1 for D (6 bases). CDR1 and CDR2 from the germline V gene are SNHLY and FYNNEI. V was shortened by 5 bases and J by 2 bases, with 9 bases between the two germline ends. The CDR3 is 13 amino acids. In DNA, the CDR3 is TGTGCCAGCAGTAACAGGGTCAACTATGGCTACACCTTC. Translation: CASSNRVNYGYTF.

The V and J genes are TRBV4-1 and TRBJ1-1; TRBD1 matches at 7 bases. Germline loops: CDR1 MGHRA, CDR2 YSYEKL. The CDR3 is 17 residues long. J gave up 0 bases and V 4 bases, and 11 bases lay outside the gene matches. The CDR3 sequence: CASSPPGQENMNTEAFF. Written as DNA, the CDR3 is TGCGCCAGCAGCCCCCCCGGACAGGAAAATATGAACACTGAAGCTTTCTTT.

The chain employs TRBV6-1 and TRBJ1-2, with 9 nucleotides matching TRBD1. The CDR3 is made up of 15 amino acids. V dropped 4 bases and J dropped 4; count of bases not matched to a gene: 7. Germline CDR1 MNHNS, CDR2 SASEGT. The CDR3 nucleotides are TGTGCCAGCAGTGTGGGACAGGGTTCGTCCTATGGCTACACCTTC. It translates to CASSVGQGSSYGYTF.

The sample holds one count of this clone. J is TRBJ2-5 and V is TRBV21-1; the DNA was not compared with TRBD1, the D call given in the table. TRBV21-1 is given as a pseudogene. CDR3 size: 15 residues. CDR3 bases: TGTGCCAGCAGTAAAAGGACACTAAGACAAGAGACCCAGTACTTC. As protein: CASSKRTLRQETQYF.

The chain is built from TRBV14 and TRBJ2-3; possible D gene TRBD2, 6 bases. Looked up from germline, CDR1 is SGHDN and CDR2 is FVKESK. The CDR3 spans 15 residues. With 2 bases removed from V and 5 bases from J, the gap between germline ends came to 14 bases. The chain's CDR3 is CASSQLSVRGDTQYF. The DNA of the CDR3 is TGTGCCAGCAGCCAATTGTCCGTGCGGGGAGATACGCAGTATTTT.

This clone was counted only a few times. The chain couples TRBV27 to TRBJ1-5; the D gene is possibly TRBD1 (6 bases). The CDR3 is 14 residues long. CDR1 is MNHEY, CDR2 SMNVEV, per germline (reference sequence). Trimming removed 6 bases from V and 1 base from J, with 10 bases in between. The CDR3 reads CASSPGQSNQPQHF. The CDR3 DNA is TGTGCCAGCAGCCCGGGACAAAGCAATCAGCCCCAGCATTTT.

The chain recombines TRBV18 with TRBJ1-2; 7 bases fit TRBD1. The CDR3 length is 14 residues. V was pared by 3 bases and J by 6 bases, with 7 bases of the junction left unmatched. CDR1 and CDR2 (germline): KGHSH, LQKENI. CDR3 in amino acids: CASSPSPGGNGYTF. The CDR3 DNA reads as TGTGCCAGCTCACCTTCTCCAGGGGGGAATGGCTACACCTTC.

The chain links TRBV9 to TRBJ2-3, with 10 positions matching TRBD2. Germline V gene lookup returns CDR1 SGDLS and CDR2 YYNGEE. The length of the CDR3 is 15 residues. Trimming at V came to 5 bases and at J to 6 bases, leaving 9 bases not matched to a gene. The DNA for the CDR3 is TGTGCCAGCAGTCCTCTAGCGGGGGAGAAGGATACGCAGTATTTT. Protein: CASSPLAGEKDTQYF.

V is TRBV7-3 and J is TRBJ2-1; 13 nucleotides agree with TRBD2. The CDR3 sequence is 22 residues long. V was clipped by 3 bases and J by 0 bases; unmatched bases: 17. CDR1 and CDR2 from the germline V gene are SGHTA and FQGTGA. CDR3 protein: CASSFEPGTSGDPISSYNEQFF. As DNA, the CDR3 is TGTGCCAGCAGCTTCGAACCAGGGACTAGCGGGGATCCTATTTCCTCCTACAATGAGCAGTTCTTC.

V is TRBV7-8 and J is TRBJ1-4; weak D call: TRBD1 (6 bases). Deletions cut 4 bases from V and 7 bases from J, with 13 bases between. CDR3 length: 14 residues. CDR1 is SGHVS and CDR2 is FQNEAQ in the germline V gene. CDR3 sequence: CASSSGQRGEKLFF. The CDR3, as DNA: TGTGCCAGCAGCTCCGGACAGAGAGGTGAAAAACTGTTTTTT.

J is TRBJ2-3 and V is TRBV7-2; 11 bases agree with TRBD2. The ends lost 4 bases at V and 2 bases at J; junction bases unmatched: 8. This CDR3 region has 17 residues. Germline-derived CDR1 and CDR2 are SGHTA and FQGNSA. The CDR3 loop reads CASSSTGTSGYTDTQYF. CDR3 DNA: TGTGCCAGCAGCTCTACAGGGACTAGCGGTTACACAGATACGCAGTATTTT.

Written as DNA, the CDR3 is TGCGCCAGCAGTGATCTATCCAAGGACAGGGGAAATCAGCCCCAGCATTTT. Protein sequence: CASSDLSKDRGNQPQHF. V and J are TRBV10-1 and TRBJ1-5; 9 nucleotides agree with TRBD1. The CDR3 has 17 residues. Germline V lookup: CDR1 WNHNN, CDR2 SYGVQD (reference sequence). The ends lost 3 bases at V and 4 bases at J; junction bases unmatched: 10.

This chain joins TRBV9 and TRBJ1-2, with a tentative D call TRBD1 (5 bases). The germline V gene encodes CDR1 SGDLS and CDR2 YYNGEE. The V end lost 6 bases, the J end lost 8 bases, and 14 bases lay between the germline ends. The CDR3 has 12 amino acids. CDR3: CASKTESMGYTF. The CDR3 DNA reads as TGTGCCAGCAAGACAGAATCTATGGGCTACACCTTC.

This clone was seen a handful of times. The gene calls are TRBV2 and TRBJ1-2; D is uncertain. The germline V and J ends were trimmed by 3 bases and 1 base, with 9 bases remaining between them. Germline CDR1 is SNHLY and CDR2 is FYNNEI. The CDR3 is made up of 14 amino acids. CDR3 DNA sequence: TGTGCCAGCAGTGAGGGGAATTTTAACTATGGCTACACCTTC. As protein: CASSEGNFNYGYTF.